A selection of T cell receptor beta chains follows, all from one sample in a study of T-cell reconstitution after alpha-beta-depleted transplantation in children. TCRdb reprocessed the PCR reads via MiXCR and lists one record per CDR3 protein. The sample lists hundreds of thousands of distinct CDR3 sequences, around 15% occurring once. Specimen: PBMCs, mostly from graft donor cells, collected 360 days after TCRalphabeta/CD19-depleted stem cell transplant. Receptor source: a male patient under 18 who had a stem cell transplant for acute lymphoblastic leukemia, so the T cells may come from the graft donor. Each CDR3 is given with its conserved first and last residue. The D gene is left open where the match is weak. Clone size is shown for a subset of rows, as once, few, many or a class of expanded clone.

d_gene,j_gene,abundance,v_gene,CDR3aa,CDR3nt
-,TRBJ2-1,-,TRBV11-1,CASSPLYFSGISYNEQFF,TGTGCCAGCAGCCCGCTTTACTTTAGCGGTATCTCCTACAATGAGCAGTTCTTC
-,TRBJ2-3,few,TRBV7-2,CASRGPLTDTQYF,TGTGCCAGCAGGGGCCCCCTCACAGATACGCAGTATTTT
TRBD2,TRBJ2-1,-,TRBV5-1,CASSYVTTSGPSEQFF,TGCGCCAGCAGCTATGTGACGACTAGCGGGCCGTCGGAGCAGTTCTTC
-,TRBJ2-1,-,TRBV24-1,CATSDSFRAFNNEQFF,TGTGCCACCAGTGATTCTTTCCGGGCCTTCAACAATGAGCAGTTCTTC
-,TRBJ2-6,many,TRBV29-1,CSVVGANVLTF,TGCAGCGTTGTGGGAGCCAACGTCCTGACTTTC
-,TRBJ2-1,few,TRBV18,CASSPGVSDNEQFF,TGTGCCAGCTCACCGGGGGTGAGTGACAATGAGCAGTTCTTC
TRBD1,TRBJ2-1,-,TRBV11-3,CASSLGGQGDWNNEQFF,TGTGCCAGCAGCTTAGGGGGACAGGGGGATTGGAACAATGAGCAGTTCTTC
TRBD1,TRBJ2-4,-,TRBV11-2,CASSVIQGAPAKNIQYF,TGTGCCAGCAGCGTCATACAGGGGGCCCCTGCCAAAAACATTCAGTACTTC
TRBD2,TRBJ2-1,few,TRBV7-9,CASSSTPGLDSEQFF,TGTGCCAGCAGCTCAACCCCGGGACTAGATAGTGAGCAGTTCTTC
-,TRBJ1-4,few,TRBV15,CATRNGRTATNEKLFF,TGTGCCACAAGAAATGGACGGACAGCAACTAATGAAAAACTGTTTTTT
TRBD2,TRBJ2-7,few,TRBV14,CASSRGLAASWGQYF,TGTGCCAGCAGCCGAGGACTAGCGGCATCCTGGGGGCAGTACTTC
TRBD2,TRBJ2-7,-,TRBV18,CASSLGTSIYEQYF,TGTGCCAGCTCACTGGGGACTAGTATCTACGAGCAGTACTTC
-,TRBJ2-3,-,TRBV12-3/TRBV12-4,CASSLSPGVSTDTQYF,TGTGCCAGCAGTTTATCCCCAGGGGTTAGCACAGATACGCAGTATTTT
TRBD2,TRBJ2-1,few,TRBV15,CATSRDQSSGSPYNEQFF,TGTGCCACCAGCAGAGATCAAAGTAGCGGGAGCCCTTACAATGAGCAGTTCTTC
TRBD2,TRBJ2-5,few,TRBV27,CASSFYRLAGEGYKETQYF,TGTGCCAGCAGTTTTTATCGACTAGCGGGAGAGGGGTATAAGGAGACCCAGTACTTC
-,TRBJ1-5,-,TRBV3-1,CASSPTGSDQPQHF,TGTGCCAGCAGCCCTACGGGGTCCGATCAGCCCCAGCATTTT
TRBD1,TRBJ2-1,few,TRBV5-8,CASSWGGWDRAFIEQFF,TGTGCCAGCAGCTGGGGGGGGTGGGACAGGGCTTTCATTGAGCAGTTCTTC
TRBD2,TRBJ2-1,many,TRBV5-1,CASSLVLAGSNEQFF,TGCGCCAGCAGCTTGGTACTAGCGGGAAGCAATGAGCAGTTCTTC
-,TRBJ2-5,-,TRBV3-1,CASSRWTAAQETQYF,TGTGCCAGCAGCCGATGGACAGCGGCCCAAGAGACCCAGTACTTC
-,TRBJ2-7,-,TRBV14,CASSQDSQGDEQYF,TGTGCCAGCAGCCAAGATTCACAGGGAGACGAGCAGTACTTC
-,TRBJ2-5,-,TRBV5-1,CASSWGDGETQYF,TGCGCCAGCAGCTGGGGGGACGGAGAGACCCAGTACTTC
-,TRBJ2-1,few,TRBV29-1,CSVAVSSYNEQFF,TGCAGCGTTGCGGTGAGCTCCTACAATGAGCAGTTCTTC
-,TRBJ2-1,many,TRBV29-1,CSVDIYNEQFF,TGCAGCGTTGACATCTACAATGAGCAGTTCTTC
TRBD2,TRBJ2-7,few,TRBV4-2,CASSQAWTSGGEYF,TGTGCCAGCAGCCAGGCCTGGACTAGCGGAGGAGAGTACTTC
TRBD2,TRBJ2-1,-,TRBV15,CATSRDSGGGRVNEQFF,TGTGCCACCAGCAGAGATAGCGGGGGAGGCCGTGTGAATGAGCAGTTCTTC
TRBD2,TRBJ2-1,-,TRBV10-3,CAISELAGGEYNEQFF,TGTGCCATCAGCGAATTAGCGGGAGGGGAGTACAATGAGCAGTTCTTC
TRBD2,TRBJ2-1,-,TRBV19,CASSIDGTSVSEQFF,TGTGCCAGTAGTATAGATGGGACTAGCGTTAGTGAGCAGTTCTTC
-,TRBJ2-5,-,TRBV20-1,CSALAGQRQETQYF,TGCAGTGCCCTAGCCGGCCAGCGGCAAGAGACCCAGTACTTC
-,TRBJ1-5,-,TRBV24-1,CATSDFHSNQPQHF,TGTGCCACCAGTGATTTTCATAGCAATCAGCCCCAGCATTTT
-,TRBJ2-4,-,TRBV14,CASSQSLAKNIQYF,TGTGCCAGCAGCCAATCGCTAGCCAAAAACATTCAGTACTTC
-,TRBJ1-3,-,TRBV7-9,CASSLPGPEILF,TGTGCCAGCAGCTTGCCGGGCCCGGAGATTTTATTT
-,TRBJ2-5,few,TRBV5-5,CASSLGHPDQETQYF,TGTGCCAGCAGCCTAGGACACCCTGATCAAGAGACCCAGTACTTC
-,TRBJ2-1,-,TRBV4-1,CASSLWRGDEQFF,TGCGCCAGCAGCCTCTGGAGAGGCGATGAGCAGTTCTTC
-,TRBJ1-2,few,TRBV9,CASSGQDRYGYTF,TGTGCCAGCAGCGGACAGGACCGCTATGGCTACACCTTC
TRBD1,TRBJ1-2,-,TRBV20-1,CSARRPGGTGPTEGGYTF,TGCAGTGCCCGTCGCCCCGGCGGGACAGGCCCTACCGAAGGAGGCTACACCTTC
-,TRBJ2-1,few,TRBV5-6,CASRWGGWGGSYNEQFF,TGTGCCAGCAGGTGGGGCGGGTGGGGAGGCTCCTACAATGAGCAGTTCTTC
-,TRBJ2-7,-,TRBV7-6,CASSPYEASYEQYF,TGTGCCAGCAGCCCCTATGAGGCGTCCTACGAGCAGTACTTC
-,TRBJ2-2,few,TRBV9,CASGEGDLAYGELFF,TGTGCCAGCGGAGAGGGGGATTTGGCTTACGGGGAGCTGTTTTTT
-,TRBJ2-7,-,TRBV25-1,CATYYYEQYF,TGTGCCACCTACTACTACGAGCAGTACTTC
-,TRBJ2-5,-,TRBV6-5,CASSRWVQETQYF,TGTGCCAGCAGCAGATGGGTGCAGGAGACCCAGTACTTC
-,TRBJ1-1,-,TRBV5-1,CASSVRDVNTEAFF,TGCGCCAGCAGCGTGCGGGACGTCAACACTGAAGCTTTCTTT
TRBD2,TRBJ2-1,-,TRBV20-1,CSARVPTSGAYNEQFF,TGCAGTGCTAGAGTTCCTACTAGCGGGGCGTACAATGAGCAGTTCTTC
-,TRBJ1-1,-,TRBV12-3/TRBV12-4,CASNRSPRASVNTEAFF,TGTGCCAGCAATCGCTCGCCCCGTGCGTCGGTGAACACTGAAGCTTTCTTT
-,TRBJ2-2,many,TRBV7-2,CASSPQLVSTGELFF,TGTGCCAGCAGCCCGCAGTTAGTAAGCACCGGGGAGCTGTTTTTT
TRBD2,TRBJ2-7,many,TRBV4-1,CASSRLLADRYEQYF,TGCGCCAGCAGCCGGCTCCTAGCGGACCGATACGAGCAGTACTTC
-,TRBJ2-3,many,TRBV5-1,CASSSEGYADTQYF,TGCGCCAGCAGCTCGGAGGGTTATGCAGATACGCAGTATTTT